One sample yielded the 26 T cell receptor beta chains listed below, sequenced in a study of blood T cell repertoires in COVID-19. TCRdb's copy holds only in-frame clones and misses some; the assay was immunoSEQ multiplex PCR. The sample lists 450,000 to 500,000 clones, 80% to 90% occurring once. Material: peripheral blood. The receptors originated from a human donor in a cohort sampled during active COVID-19.

The chain is built from TRBV7-6 and TRBJ2-7, with TRBD2 matching over 16 bases. CDR3 size: 18 residues. Germline trimming cut 2 bases from V and 2 bases from J; bases unmatched to any gene: 6. Germline V gene sequence: CDR1 SGHVS, CDR2 FNYEAQ. The CDR3 sequence is CASSLSGTSGRDTYEQYF. The CDR3 bases are TGTGCCAGCAGCTTATCCGGGACTAGCGGGAGGGATACCTACGAGCAGTACTTC. The whole variable domain, filled in from reference TRBV7-6 and TRBJ2-7, reads GAGVSQSPRYKVTKRGQDVALRCDPISGHVSLYWYRQALGQGPEFLTYFNYEAQQDKSGLPNDRFSAERPEGSISTLTIQRTEQRDSAMYRCASSLSGTSGRDTYEQYFGPGTRLTVT.

Regarding this clone: Distinct nucleotide sequences in the sample also encode this CDR3. V and J are TRBV28 and TRBJ1-5, with a possible D match to TRBD1 (5 bases). The CDR3 length is 15 residues. Germline CDR1 reads MDHEN; CDR2 reads SYDVKM. Deletions cut 2 bases from V and 4 bases from J, with 12 bases between. This chain's CDR3 is CASSLDRALNQPQHF. As DNA, the CDR3 is TGTGCCAGCAGTTTAGACAGAGCTTTAAATCAGCCCCAGCATTTT.

The chain carries TRBV3-1 (or the pseudogene TRBV3-2) and TRBJ2-7; 13 bases fit TRBD2. J gave up 2 bases and V 4 bases, and 5 bases lay outside the gene matches. Per germline, CDR1 LGHDT and CDR2 YNNKEL (reference sequence). The CDR3 consists of 16 residues. The CDR3, as DNA: TGTGCCAGCAGCCTCTGGACTAGCGGGAGTGCCTACGAGCAGTACTTC. Its translation: CASSLWTSGSAYEQYF.

The chain is built from TRBV2 and TRBJ2-5; TRBD1 might be the D (5 bases). Germline V gene sequence: CDR1 SNHLY, CDR2 FYNNEI. This CDR3 region has 13 residues. The V gene lost 2 bases and the J gene lost 6 bases, with 10 bases spanning the gap. The CDR3 nucleotides read TGTGCCAGCAGTGAACAGGGCTCAAAGACCCAGTACTTC. Residues: CASSEQGSKTQYF.

The chain carries TRBV19 and TRBJ1-1, with D unclear. Trimming removed 5 bases from V and 7 bases from J, with 11 bases in between. CDR1 LNHDA and CDR2 SQIVND come from the germline V gene (reference sequence). This CDR3 is built from 12 residues. In DNA form, the CDR3 reads TGTGCCAGTAGTCCGGAGGGAGGTGAAGCTTTCTTT. It yields the protein CASSPEGGEAFF.

On this clone itself: Other nucleotide sequences from this sample produce the same CDR3. The chain is built from TRBV5-4 and TRBJ1-4; TRBD1 might be the D (5 bases). The CDR3 totals 13 residues. V shed 0 bases and J shed 5 bases, with 5 bases lying between them. From germline, CDR1 is SGHNT and CDR2 YYREEE (reference sequence). The CDR3 DNA sequence: TGTGCCAGCAGCTTGGCAGGGAATGAAAAACTGTTTTTT. Residues: CASSLAGNEKLFF.

The V gene is TRBV28, the J gene TRBJ1-2; weak D call: TRBD1 (5 bases). The germline CDR1 and CDR2 sequences are MDHEN and SYDVKM. The CDR3 is made up of 15 amino acids. V gave up 2 bases and J gave up 8 bases, with 18 bases separating them. In nucleotides, the CDR3 is TGTGCCAGCAGTTTAACCACCGGGACTCCAGAGGGCTACACCTTC. This translates into CASSLTTGTPEGYTF.

The gene calls are TRBV15 and TRBJ2-7; D is ambiguous. Trimming took 1 base from V and 0 from J, leaving 10 bases between them. Germline CDR1 and CDR2: LNHNV and YYDKDF (reference sequence). CDR3 size: 15 residues. CDR3 sequence: CATSRVRILSYEQYF. The CDR3 DNA is TGTGCCACCAGCAGAGTGCGTATCCTCTCCTACGAGCAGTACTTC.

This sequence joins TRBV3-1 (or the pseudogene TRBV3-2) and TRBJ2-1, with TRBD2 matching 16 bases. V dropped 4 bases and J dropped 2; count of bases not matched to a gene: 8. Per germline, CDR1 LGHDT and CDR2 YNNKEL (reference sequence). This CDR3 has 19 amino acids. The CDR3 spells CASSRGIGTSGRAYNEQFF. The CDR3 nucleotides are TGTGCCAGCAGCCGGGGAATCGGGACTAGCGGGAGGGCCTACAATGAGCAGTTCTTC.

The chain carries TRBV5-5 and TRBJ2-7; TRBD2 agrees at 8 bases. The CDR3 extends over 16 amino acids. Germline V CDR1 and CDR2: SGHKS, YYEKEE (reference sequence). J gave up 0 bases and V 0 bases, and 5 bases lay outside the gene matches. In DNA, the CDR3 is TGTGCCAGCAGCTTGGAGTTTACTAGCGGCTCCTACGAGCAGTACTTC. It translates to CASSLEFTSGSYEQYF.

The chain has TRBV7-2 and TRBJ2-7, with a weak D call TRBD1 (5 bases). Germline lookup yields CDR1 SGHTA and CDR2 FQGNSA. This CDR3 has 13 residues. The ends were cut back, 5 bases at V and 2 bases at J, with 10 bases in the middle. This CDR3 reads CASSLLGAYEQYF. The CDR3 bases are TGTGCCAGCAGCCTTTTAGGGGCCTACGAGCAGTACTTC.

The rearrangement links TRBV2 to TRBJ2-2; 8 bases agree with TRBD2. The CDR3 sequence is 16 residues long. Looked up from germline, CDR1 is SNHLY and CDR2 is FYNNEI. V lost 2 bases and J lost 5; bases outside the gene matches: 7. The CDR3 sequence: CASSESAGVGTGELFF. CDR3 DNA: TGTGCCAGCAGTGAATCAGCGGGAGTAGGGACCGGGGAGCTGTTTTTT.

This chain links TRBV20-1 with TRBJ1-2; possible D gene TRBD1, 5 bases. The CDR3 is 11 amino acids. V shed 6 bases and J shed 4 bases, with 9 bases lying between them. Germline V gene data show CDR1 as DFQATT and CDR2 as SNEGSKA (reference sequence). In DNA form, the CDR3 reads TGCAGTGCCCTAGACAGCTATGGCTACACCTTC. This codes for CSALDSYGYTF.

In nucleotides, the CDR3 is TGTGCCAGTAGTATAACGGACGGGAGGGATACGCAGTATTTT. Encoded protein: CASSITDGRDTQYF. This rearrangement joins TRBV19 to TRBJ2-3; 7 bases map to TRBD2. Germline trimming cut 2 bases from V and 6 bases from J; bases unmatched to any gene: 5. Germline lookup yields CDR1 LNHDA and CDR2 SQIVND (reference sequence). This CDR3 region has 14 residues.

The rearrangement links TRBV30 to TRBJ1-2; 8 bases agree with TRBD1. CDR3 size: 14 residues. The V and J ends lost 3 bases and 7 bases, in that order; junction bases with no gene match: 10. Germline assignment: CDR1 GTSNPN and CDR2 SVGIG (reference sequence). The CDR3 coding sequence is TGTGCCTGGAGAGATCGGACAGGGACGATTGGCTACACCTTC. It codes for CAWRDRTGTIGYTF.

V and J are TRBV10-1 and TRBJ2-3; 11 positions agree with TRBD2. Germline trimming cut 3 bases from V and 1 base from J; bases unmatched to any gene: 6. There are 17 residues in the CDR3. Germline V lookup: CDR1 WNHNN, CDR2 SYGVQD (reference sequence). CDR3 protein: CASSDLGLAGRTDTQYF. DNA of the CDR3: TGCGCCAGCAGTGACCTTGGACTAGCGGGCCGCACAGATACGCAGTATTTT.

The chain employs TRBV12-5 and TRBJ2-1; 9 bases line up with TRBD2. The CDR3 is 20 amino acids. Unmatched junction bases numbered 14, after V lost 0 bases and J lost 2 bases. Looked up from germline, CDR1 is LGHNT and CDR2 is FRNRAP. CDR3 sequence reads: CASGLVIEAVGTSPYNEQFF. The CDR3 region has the DNA TGTGCTAGTGGTTTGGTAATAGAGGCCGTTGGGACTAGCCCCTACAATGAGCAGTTCTTC. Full variable domain (remainder filled in from reference TRBV12-5 and TRBJ2-1): DARVTQTPRHKVTEMGQEVTMRCQPILGHNTVFWYRQTMMQGLELLAYFRNRAPLDDSGMPKDRFSAEMPDATLATLKIQPSEPRDSAVYFCASGLVIEAVGTSPYNEQFFGPGTRLTVL.

The chain carries TRBV9 and TRBJ1-4, with no clear D. Germline assignment: CDR1 SGDLS and CDR2 YYNGEE. Trimming stripped 4 bases from V and 3 bases from J, with 13 bases between. This CDR3 contains 15 residues. Here the CDR3 DNA reads TGTGCCAGCAGCCCGGGTGTTCTAGCTAATGAAAAACTGTTTTTT. Its translation: CASSPGVLANEKLFF.

The V call is TRBV28, the J call TRBJ1-3, with 9 bases that match TRBD1. Germline V gives CDR1 MDHEN, CDR2 SYDVKM. The CDR3 contains 15 residues. Trimming took 5 bases from V and 4 from J; bases not matched to a gene: 6. The CDR3 here is CASSLGQGNGNTIYF. CDR3 bases: TGTGCCAGCAGTCTGGGACAGGGCAACGGAAACACCATATATTTT.

The V gene is TRBV19, the J gene TRBJ1-5; a possible D gene is TRBD1 (6 bases). The CDR3 runs 14 residues. V was pared by 4 bases and J by 5 bases, with 12 bases between. Germline CDR1 and CDR2: LNHDA and SQIVND (reference sequence). The CDR3 sequence is CASSTLGGYQPQHF. DNA of the CDR3: TGTGCCAGTAGTACCCTAGGGGGTTATCAGCCCCAGCATTTT.

The rearrangement uses TRBV30 and TRBJ2-1; 15 bases align to TRBD2. Germline V gene lookup returns CDR1 GTSNPN and CDR2 SVGIG (reference sequence). The CDR3 length is 18 residues. V lost 2 bases, J lost 0 bases, and 5 bases stayed unmatched. The CDR3 reads CAWSSGTSGRPSYNEQFF. The DNA of the CDR3 is TGTGCCTGGAGTTCCGGGACTAGCGGGAGGCCCTCCTACAATGAGCAGTTCTTC.

This clone appeared a few times. The DNA for the CDR3 is TGTGCCAGCAGCCGAGGGGGACAGGGGGACGGTGGCTACACCTTC. Amino acids: CASSRGGQGDGGYTF. The chain couples TRBV28 to TRBJ1-2; 11 bases agree with TRBD1. V was clipped by 6 bases and J by 7 bases; unmatched bases: 10. CDR1 MDHEN and CDR2 SYDVKM come from the germline V gene. The CDR3 is 15 amino acids.

The table lists this clone with a count of one. The chain is built from TRBV29-1 and TRBJ1-3; the match to TRBD1 covers 9 bases. CDR3 length: 15 residues. The germline gives CDR1 SQVTM, CDR2 ANQGSEA. After removal of 5 bases from V and 3 bases from J, the junction contained 8 bases not matched to a gene. In nucleotides, the CDR3 is TGCAGCGTTCTGACTCCGACAGGGGGTGGAAACACCATATATTTT. Protein product: CSVLTPTGGGNTIYF.

The rearrangement links TRBV12-3 or TRBV12-4 to TRBJ1-2, with no clear D. This CDR3 region has 10 residues. Trimming removed 9 bases from V and 6 bases from J, with 8 bases in between. In nucleotides, the CDR3 is TGTGCCAGTGGCATCGATGGCTACACCTTC. As protein: CASGIDGYTF.

This chain links TRBV3-1 (or the pseudogene TRBV3-2) with TRBJ2-5, with D perhaps TRBD1 (6 bases). Germline CDR1 and CDR2: LGHDT and YNNKEL (reference sequence). The CDR3 totals 16 residues. Trimming pared 3 bases from V and 2 bases from J, leaving 16 bases between. The CDR3 DNA reads as TGTGCCAGCAGCCATATGAACGCAGGGACACAAGAGACCCAGTACTTC. This gives the protein CASSHMNAGTQETQYF.

There are a few counts of this clone. V gene TRBV18 combines with J gene TRBJ2-1; 11 nucleotides align to TRBD1. The CDR3 is 15 amino acids. The germline V gene encodes CDR1 KGHSH and CDR2 LQKENI. V lost 6 bases to trimming and J lost 5 bases; unmatched junction nucleotides: 6. In DNA, the CDR3 is TGTGCCAGCTCGACTCCGGGACAGGGGGACAATGAGCAGTTCTTC. Translation: CASSTPGQGDNEQFF.